The sequence of this T cell receptor (beta chain) was determined in a study of blood T cell repertoires in COVID-19. Study-wide context: The study drew acute and convalescent COVID-19 samples from the United States, Italy and Spain.

This CDR3 region has 13 residues. Between the trimmed V and J ends, which lost 5 bases and 0 bases, there was a span of 7 bases. Profiling relied on immunoSEQ multiplex PCR, and the TCRdb table lists in-frame clones only, not all of them. The sample lists about 90,000 clones, about 80% occurring once. The chain has TRBV12-3 or TRBV12-4 and TRBJ1-1; no clear D. The sequencing sample was made of peripheral blood. The receptor comes from a man in his 60s with acute or convalescent COVID-19. As DNA, the CDR3 is TGTGCCAGCAGTCCCGGGATGAACACTGAAGCTTTCTTT. Amino acid sequence: CASSPGMNTEAFF.